This TCR beta chain was sequenced during a study of blood T cell repertoires in COVID-19. This table comes from immunoSEQ multiplex PCR, and its TCRdb copy is limited to in-frame clones, with some not included. The repertoire holds 200,000 to 300,000 clones, with roughly 91% as singletons. The cohort comprised adults aged roughly 18 to 95 years residing in about 25 US areas. Participant reports of clinical history set cohort assignment. The germline CDR1 and CDR2 sequences are SGHVS and FNYEAQ. V trimming: 1 base; J trimming: 2 bases; junction bases outside the gene matches: 5. CDR3 length equals 16 residues.

The sequenced sample consisted of PBMCs or T cells enriched from blood (not recorded which). V is TRBV7-6 and J is TRBJ2-3; TRBD2 aligns across 8 bases. The sequence came from a man aged 35 to 55 who had recovered from COVID-19. The CDR3 coding sequence is TGTGCCAGCAGCTTAGGCCACGGGAGGGCCACAGATACGCAGTATTTT. Translating gives CASSLGHGRATDTQYF.